This T cell receptor (beta chain) comes out of a study of response to subunit inactivated influenza vaccine. Note on this clonotype: No antigen is known for it.

TCRdb itself ran the RT-PCR reads through MiXCR, one entry per CDR3 protein. The sample records 600,000 to 850,000 distinct CDR3 sequences, approximately 15% being singletons. Whole-study findings and limits: Seasonal influenza vaccination, on each occasion, was suggested by the authors to recruit few new T cells.

The specimen was PBMCs from blood, collected about 14 days before vaccination. The clonotype comes from a man between 45 and 60 years old who received an inactivated influenza vaccine.

The CDR3 bases are TGTGCCAGCTCAGCCCGGGACAGGGCCGAAGCTTTCTTT. Translated, it gives CASSARDRAEAFF. V gene TRBV18 combines with J gene TRBJ1-1, with 9 bases identical to TRBD1. Germline CDR1 and CDR2: KGHSH and LQKENI. V gave up 5 bases and J gave up 8 bases; unmatched junction bases: 6. The CDR3 is made up of 13 amino acids.